A selection of T cell receptor beta chains follows, all from one sample in a study of blood T cell repertoires in COVID-19. Profiled with immunoSEQ multiplex PCR; TCRdb holds only in-frame clones, not every one. The data contain approximately 220,000 clones, just over 85% of them seen just once; the ten biggest clones take up 3% to 4%. Sequencing used PBMCs or T cells enriched from blood (not recorded which). Receptors were obtained from a woman in her thirties or forties with acute COVID-19. The CDR3 runs from the conserved cysteine through the conserved F or W. The D gene is left open where the match is weak. Size is omitted from some rows. Given values are once, few, many or a class for expanded clones.

d_gene: TRBD1; v_gene: TRBV9; abundance: NA; j_gene: TRBJ2-3; len: 17; CDR3nt: TGTGCCAGCAGCCTTACTCAGGGGGCCGTTAGCACAGATACGCAGTATTTT; CDR3aa: CASSLTQGAVSTDTQYF
d_gene: NA; v_gene: TRBV7-9; abundance: NA; j_gene: TRBJ2-2; len: 14; CDR3nt: TGTGCCAGCAGCTTAGGGTGGCCGTCGGGGGAGCTGTTTTTT; CDR3aa: CASSLGWPSGELFF
d_gene: NA; v_gene: TRBV15; abundance: NA; j_gene: TRBJ1-2; len: 14; CDR3nt: TGTGCCACCAGCAGAGTGGAGGGTTCACTGGGCTACACCTTC; CDR3aa: CATSRVEGSLGYTF
d_gene: NA; v_gene: TRBV21-1; abundance: NA; j_gene: TRBJ2-5; len: 17; CDR3nt: TGTGCCAGCAGCAAAAAAATGACGACAGGGGTTCAAGAGACCCAGTACTTC; CDR3aa: CASSKKMTTGVQETQYF
d_gene: TRBD1; v_gene: TRBV2; abundance: NA; j_gene: TRBJ2-1; len: 15; CDR3nt: TGTGCCAGCAGTTCCGGGACAGGGTTCTTCAATGAGCAGTTCTTC; CDR3aa: CASSSGTGFFNEQFF
d_gene: TRBD1; v_gene: TRBV7-9; abundance: NA; j_gene: TRBJ2-5; len: 14; CDR3nt: TGTGCCAGCAGCTTAAGGGACAGGGAGGAGACCCAGTACTTC; CDR3aa: CASSLRDREETQYF
d_gene: TRBD1; v_gene: TRBV5-6; abundance: NA; j_gene: TRBJ1-1; len: 16; CDR3nt: TGTGCCAGCAGCCCAGCCGGGACAGGGAATGTGGCGCTGGCTTTCTTT; CDR3aa: CASSPAGTGNVALAFF
d_gene: TRBD1; v_gene: TRBV19; abundance: NA; j_gene: TRBJ1-6; len: 14; CDR3nt: TGTGCCAGTAGTACGACAGGGTGGGATTCACCCCTCCACTTT; CDR3aa: CASSTTGWDSPLHF
d_gene: TRBD2; v_gene: TRBV27; abundance: NA; j_gene: TRBJ2-7; len: 15; CDR3nt: TGTGCCAGCAGTTCCTCTAGCGGGTCAACCTACGAGCAGTACTTC; CDR3aa: CASSSSSGSTYEQYF
d_gene: TRBD1; v_gene: TRBV28; abundance: NA; j_gene: TRBJ2-7; len: 16; CDR3nt: TGTGCCAGCAGTTTCGTAAGGAGGACAGGGTTCTACGAGCAGTACTTC; CDR3aa: CASSFVRRTGFYEQYF
d_gene: TRBD1; v_gene: TRBV27; abundance: NA; j_gene: TRBJ1-5; len: 15; CDR3nt: TGTGCCAGCAGCCCGGGACAGGGCCGCAATCAGCCCCAGCATTTT; CDR3aa: CASSPGQGRNQPQHF
d_gene: TRBD2; v_gene: TRBV10-1; abundance: NA; j_gene: TRBJ2-7; len: 15; CDR3nt: TGCGCCAGCAGTGACCAGCGGGGTCCCCCCTACGAGCAGTACTTC; CDR3aa: CASSDQRGPPYEQYF
d_gene: NA; v_gene: TRBV28; abundance: few; j_gene: TRBJ1-2; len: 11; CDR3nt: TGTGCCAGCAGTTTAACCAGGGGCTACACCTTC; CDR3aa: CASSLTRGYTF
d_gene: NA; v_gene: TRBV7-3; abundance: NA; j_gene: TRBJ2-3; len: 13; CDR3nt: TGTGCCAGCAGCTCCGGGGGAACAGATACGCAGTATTTT; CDR3aa: CASSSGGTDTQYF
d_gene: NA; v_gene: TRBV5-1; abundance: NA; j_gene: TRBJ2-5; len: 14; CDR3nt: TGCGCCAGCAGCTTGCTCGGGAGCGGAGAGACCCAGTACTTC; CDR3aa: CASSLLGSGETQYF
d_gene: NA; v_gene: TRBV29-1; abundance: NA; j_gene: TRBJ1-2; len: 11; CDR3nt: TGCAGCGTGGGCACGGGGGATGGCTACACCTTC; CDR3aa: CSVGTGDGYTF
d_gene: TRBD1; v_gene: TRBV2; abundance: once; j_gene: TRBJ2-1; len: 15; CDR3nt: TGTGCCAGCAGCCTCAGACAGGGCCCCTACAATGAGCAGTTCTTC; CDR3aa: CASSLRQGPYNEQFF
d_gene: NA; v_gene: TRBV7-8; abundance: NA; j_gene: TRBJ2-5; len: 14; CDR3nt: TGTGCCAGCAGCTTCTCCAGGGGTCGAGAGACCCAGTACTTC; CDR3aa: CASSFSRGRETQYF
d_gene: TRBD2; v_gene: TRBV27; abundance: NA; j_gene: TRBJ2-2; len: 16; CDR3nt: TGTGCCAGCAGTTTCTTAGGACTAGCCGACACCGGGGAGCTGTTTTTT; CDR3aa: CASSFLGLADTGELFF
d_gene: NA; v_gene: TRBV2; abundance: NA; j_gene: TRBJ2-3; len: 13; CDR3nt: TGTGCCAGCAGTGGACAGTATGGGAATACGCAGTATTTT; CDR3aa: CASSGQYGNTQYF
d_gene: TRBD1; v_gene: TRBV6-5; abundance: NA; j_gene: TRBJ2-5; len: 14; CDR3nt: TGTGCCAGCAGTTCTCCAGGGGGCGCGGAGACCCAGTACTTC; CDR3aa: CASSSPGGAETQYF
d_gene: TRBD1; v_gene: TRBV2; abundance: NA; j_gene: TRBJ1-5; len: 15; CDR3nt: TGTGCCAGCAGTGCAGGGGGAGGCAGGGATCAGCCCCAGCATTTT; CDR3aa: CASSAGGGRDQPQHF
d_gene: NA; v_gene: TRBV2; abundance: NA; j_gene: TRBJ1-1; len: 12; CDR3nt: TGTGCCAGCAGTGGTTCGGGGTTAAACGCTTTCTTT; CDR3aa: CASSGSGLNAFF
d_gene: NA; v_gene: TRBV6-5; abundance: NA; j_gene: TRBJ1-2; len: 14; CDR3nt: TGTGCCAGCGAGGCGGGGATGGAGATCAATGGCTACACCTTC; CDR3aa: CASEAGMEINGYTF
d_gene: TRBD1; v_gene: TRBV5-1; abundance: NA; j_gene: TRBJ2-1; len: 15; CDR3nt: TGCGCCAGCAGCGAGGGACAGGGGGCCTACAATGAGCAGTTCTTC; CDR3aa: CASSEGQGAYNEQFF
d_gene: TRBD1; v_gene: TRBV5-1; abundance: NA; j_gene: TRBJ1-1; len: 14; CDR3nt: TGCGCCAGCAGCTTCCGACAGGGAGGCACTGAAGCTTTCTTT; CDR3aa: CASSFRQGGTEAFF
d_gene: NA; v_gene: TRBV19; abundance: NA; j_gene: TRBJ1-2; len: 16; CDR3nt: TGTGCCAGTAGTATAGGCCAGGGATTGAGCTACTATGGCTACACCTTC; CDR3aa: CASSIGQGLSYYGYTF
d_gene: TRBD2; v_gene: TRBV9; abundance: NA; j_gene: TRBJ2-7; len: 14; CDR3nt: TGTGCCAGCAGCGTACTGGCGGGAGGAGGCGAGCAGTACTTC; CDR3aa: CASSVLAGGGEQYF
d_gene: NA; v_gene: TRBV5-1; abundance: NA; j_gene: TRBJ2-5; len: 16; CDR3nt: TGCGCCAGCAGCTTGGGGGCAGGTACGCCTGAAGAGACCCAGTACTTC; CDR3aa: CASSLGAGTPEETQYF
d_gene: TRBD2; v_gene: TRBV4-2; abundance: NA; j_gene: TRBJ2-1; len: 16; CDR3nt: TGTGCCAGCAGCCAAGGGGTAGCGGGGGTCTACAATGAGCAGTTCTTC; CDR3aa: CASSQGVAGVYNEQFF
d_gene: NA; v_gene: TRBV11-3; abundance: NA; j_gene: TRBJ2-3; len: 16; CDR3nt: TGTGCCAGCAGCTTTTACCTACTAACAGGGACAGATACGCAGTATTTT; CDR3aa: CASSFYLLTGTDTQYF
d_gene: NA; v_gene: TRBV28; abundance: NA; j_gene: TRBJ2-4; len: 15; CDR3nt: TGTGCCAGCAGTTTGGGCGGGGTCACCAAAAACATTCAGTACTTC; CDR3aa: CASSLGGVTKNIQYF
d_gene: NA; v_gene: TRBV28; abundance: NA; j_gene: TRBJ2-2; len: 14; CDR3nt: TGTGCCAGCAGTCGAAACAAGAACACCGGGGAGCTGTTTTTT; CDR3aa: CASSRNKNTGELFF
d_gene: NA; v_gene: TRBV10-2; abundance: once; j_gene: TRBJ2-5; len: 12; CDR3nt: TGCGCCAGCAATATGGTCGGTGAGACCCAGTACTTC; CDR3aa: CASNMVGETQYF
d_gene: NA; v_gene: TRBV28; abundance: NA; j_gene: TRBJ2-7; len: 15; CDR3nt: TGTGCCAGCAGTTTATGGGGCGGGAAATCCTACGAGCAGTACTTC; CDR3aa: CASSLWGGKSYEQYF
d_gene: NA; v_gene: TRBV5-1; abundance: NA; j_gene: TRBJ2-7; len: 12; CDR3nt: TGCGCCAGCAGCTTCGGTAACCGCGAGCAGTACTTC; CDR3aa: CASSFGNREQYF
d_gene: TRBD1; v_gene: TRBV5-1; abundance: NA; j_gene: TRBJ1-1; len: 15; CDR3nt: TGCGCCAGCAGCCCAGGGGGGACAGAGAACACTGAAGCTTTCTTT; CDR3aa: CASSPGGTENTEAFF
d_gene: NA; v_gene: TRBV6-1; abundance: once; j_gene: TRBJ2-4; len: 17; CDR3nt: TGTGCCAGCAGTGAAGGGGTGGTAGCCCGAGCCAAAAACATTCAGTACTTC; CDR3aa: CASSEGVVARAKNIQYF
d_gene: NA; v_gene: TRBV13; abundance: once; j_gene: TRBJ2-5; len: 13; CDR3nt: TGTGCCAGCAGCTTGGACCGCGGGGAGACCCAGTACTTC; CDR3aa: CASSLDRGETQYF
d_gene: TRBD1; v_gene: TRBV19; abundance: NA; j_gene: TRBJ2-5; len: 16; CDR3nt: TGTGCCAGTAGTATGGGAGACAGGGGATTTCGGGAGACCCAGTACTTC; CDR3aa: CASSMGDRGFRETQYF